The next 29 T cell receptor beta chains were all read from a single sample in a study of human T cells and chemical hapten exposure. TCRdb fed the RACE reads into MiXCR, producing one record per CDR3 protein. The sample records fewer than 100,000 distinct CDR3 sequences, roughly 12% being singletons. Stated time point: patch test 1, 2 weeks after DPC sensitization. The treatment was: therapeutic diphenylcyclopropenone sensitization with weekly scalp DPC. The material sequenced was whole blood, taken in connection with sensitization to the hapten diphenylcyclopropenone (DPC). The source of these receptors is a woman aged 55-70 years with alopecia areata. Some clones in this sample may be carry-over from other donors' samples.

This clonotype was counted between two and nine times. The DNA for the CDR3 is TGTGCCAGCAGCTCTAGCGGGAATGAGCAGTTCTTC. This translates into CASSSSGNEQFF. This chain joins TRBV7-9 and TRBJ2-1; TRBD2 aligns across 8 bases. The V segment lost 4 bases and the J segment 7 bases; nucleotides outside the gene matches: 0. There are 12 residues in the CDR3. CDR1 is SEHNR and CDR2 is FQNEAQ in the germline V gene (reference sequence).

This clonotype was counted many times. This chain links TRBV10-3 with TRBJ2-3, with D maybe TRBD2 (5 bases). The CDR3 spans 16 residues. Trimming removed 3 bases from V and 0 bases from J, with 13 bases in between. Germline V CDR1 and CDR2: ENHRY, SYGVKD. The CDR3 DNA reads as TGTGCCATCAGTGAAAGGTCCGGACTTAGCACAGATACGCAGTATTTT. Translation gives CAISERSGLSTDTQYF.

At least ten counts were recorded for this clonotype. The V gene is TRBV28, the J gene TRBJ2-7; D possibly corresponds to TRBD2 (5 bases). Germline CDR1 is MDHEN and CDR2 is SYDVKM. The ends were cut back, 10 bases at V and 0 bases at J, with 22 bases in the middle. The CDR3 has 16 residues. In DNA, the CDR3 is TGTGCCACCGCCCTCCTCGAAGGACGGGACTCCTACGAGCAGTACTTC. Translating it yields CATALLEGRDSYEQYF. The full variable domain, rest sourced from reference TRBV28 and TRBJ2-7, is DVKVTQSSRYLVKRTGEKVFLECVQDMDHENMFWYRQDPGLGLRLIYFSYDVKMKEKGDIPEGYSVSREKKERFSLILESASTNQTSMYLCATALLEGRDSYEQYFGPGTRLTVT.

This clonotype has ten or more counts. One end of the junction is discordant with germline, which a read error may explain. The chain employs TRBV7-7 and TRBJ2-1; 9 bases match TRBD1. The CDR3 extends over 13 amino acids. Germline CDR1 and CDR2: SSHAT and FNYEAQ (reference sequence). The CDR3 is CASSYRDRAAQFF. CDR3 nucleotides: TGTGCTAGCAGTTACAGGGACAGGGCGGCGCAGTTCTTC.

This clonotype was seen ten or more times. The chain employs TRBV20-1 and TRBJ2-7; TRBD1 matches 7 bases. The CDR3 is 14 residues long. Germline loops: CDR1 DFQATT, CDR2 SNEGSKA (reference sequence). The ends lost 5 bases at V and 2 bases at J; junction bases unmatched: 9. The DNA for the CDR3 is TGCAGTGCTGAGCGACAGGGAAGGACCTACGAGCAGTACTTC. Its protein is CSAERQGRTYEQYF.

This clonotype was recorded at least ten times. The chain links TRBV5-1 to TRBJ1-2; weak D call: TRBD1 (5 bases). V was trimmed by 4 bases and J by 0 bases, leaving 10 bases between them. Germline V gene lookup returns CDR1 SGHRS and CDR2 YFSETQ. The CDR3 is 14 amino acids. DNA of the CDR3: TGCGCCAGCAGCCCACAGGCTGCTAACTATGGCTACACCTTC. This gives the protein CASSPQAANYGYTF.

This clonotype was counted ten times or more. The rearrangement links TRBV7-9 to TRBJ2-1, with 8 bases lining up with TRBD2. The CDR3 loop spans 16 amino acids. V lost 5 bases and J lost 5; bases outside the gene matches: 11. Per the germline V gene, CDR1 is SEHNR and CDR2 is FQNEAQ (reference sequence). In DNA, the CDR3 is TGTGCCAGCAGCCCGCGGGGGGCAGGTGCCCACAATGAGCAGTTCTTC. Its protein is CASSPRGAGAHNEQFF.

This clonotype was detected many times. This chain links TRBV29-1 with TRBJ2-7; D not resolved. The CDR3 covers 13 residues. V was clipped by 7 bases and J by 2 bases, with 15 bases between them. Germline CDR1 is SQVTM and CDR2 is ANQGSEA. The CDR3 here is CSAALGITYEQYF. Here the CDR3 DNA reads TGCAGCGCCGCGCTGGGAATCACCTACGAGCAGTACTTC.

This clonotype was picked up many times. This chain joins TRBV19 and TRBJ2-2; weak D call: TRBD1 (5 bases). The V and J ends lost 5 bases and 0 bases respectively, with 10 bases between them. Per germline, CDR1 LNHDA and CDR2 SQIVND (reference sequence). The CDR3 is made up of 15 amino acids. In DNA form, the CDR3 reads TGTGCCAGTAGTTTGGACACCTCGAACACCGGGGAGCTGTTTTTT. Protein sequence: CASSLDTSNTGELFF.

In this sample, this clonotype turned up a few times. The chain uses TRBV12-3 or TRBV12-4 and TRBJ2-5, with TRBD2 as a possible D gene (5 bases). The CDR3 spans 13 residues. Trimming shortened V by 2 bases and J by 3 bases, and 7 bases separated the two germline ends. In nucleotides, the CDR3 is TGTGCCAGCAGTTTACCAGCGGAAGAGACCCAGTACTTC. It encodes CASSLPAEETQYF.

This clonotype was detected a few times. V is TRBV29-1 and J is TRBJ2-7; 7 nucleotides agree with TRBD1. V gave up 4 bases and J gave up 2 bases; unmatched junction bases: 5. CDR1 SQVTM and CDR2 ANQGSEA come from the germline V gene. CDR3 length: 13 residues. The CDR3 sequence is CSVGRDRAYEQYF. Here the CDR3 DNA reads TGCAGCGTTGGCCGGGACAGAGCCTACGAGCAGTACTTC.

This clonotype was observed a few times. This sequence joins TRBV4-1 and TRBJ1-1; tentative D call: TRBD1 (6 bases). The CDR3 is made up of 14 amino acids. Germline loops: CDR1 MGHRA, CDR2 YSYEKL. The V end lost 0 bases, the J end lost 4 bases, and 9 bases lay between the germline ends. CDR3: CASSQDEGGTEAFF. CDR3 DNA sequence: TGCGCCAGCAGCCAAGACGAAGGGGGCACTGAAGCTTTCTTT.

Many counts were recorded for this clonotype. The chain recombines TRBV10-2 with TRBJ2-5; D may be TRBD1 or TRBD2 (5 bases each). V gave up 10 bases and J gave up 1 base, with 16 bases separating them. Germline V CDR1 and CDR2: WSHSY, SAAADI. CDR3 length equals 14 residues. In DNA, the CDR3 is TGCGCCACCGCCTCGACGGGGACCCAAGAGACCCAGTACTTC. Its protein product is CATASTGTQETQYF.

In its sample, this clonotype was seen a few times. The chain has TRBV27 and TRBJ2-2, with TRBD1 as a possible D gene (6 bases). With 6 bases removed from V and 6 bases from J, the gap between germline ends came to 14 bases. The CDR3 is 14 residues long. CDR1 MNHEY and CDR2 SMNVEV come from the germline V gene (reference sequence). The chain's CDR3 is CASRGQGLAGELFF. The CDR3 nucleotides are TGTGCCAGCAGGGGACAAGGGCTGGCCGGGGAGCTGTTTTTT.

In its sample, this clonotype was seen a few times. The rearrangement links TRBV3-1 to TRBJ1-6, with D perhaps matching TRBD1 (5 bases). In germline, CDR1 is LGHDT, CDR2 YNNKEL (reference sequence). The CDR3 has 16 residues. Trimming pared 1 base from V and 9 bases from J, leaving 16 bases between. For the CDR3, the DNA is TGTGCCAGCAGCCAAGGATATGGGGGAAGGGGTTCACCCCTCCACTTT. Its translation is CASSQGYGGRGSPLHF.

This clonotype was observed once. One end of the junction does not line up with germline, which may come from a read error. The chain combines TRBV10-3 with TRBJ2-2; no definite D call. CDR1 ENHRY and CDR2 SYGVKD come from the germline V gene. This CDR3 contains 14 residues. This CDR3 is CAIREDPNTGELFF. The CDR3 region has the DNA TGTGCCATCCGTGAGGACCCTAACACCGGGGAGCTGTTTTTT.

This clonotype has at least ten counts. The genes are TRBV7-8 and TRBJ1-1; 8 bases agree with TRBD1. Germline V gives CDR1 SGHVS, CDR2 FQNEAQ. The CDR3 contains 15 residues. The trim removed 4 bases at V and 1 base at J, leaving 5 bases unmatched. The CDR3 loop reads CASSSIQGGNTEAFF. In DNA form, the CDR3 reads TGTGCCAGCAGCTCGATACAGGGGGGGAACACTGAAGCTTTCTTT.

This clonotype was picked up many times. The chain links TRBV7-2 to TRBJ2-1; D assignment may be TRBD1 or TRBD2 (6 bases each). V was cut by 5 bases and J by 7 bases, with 21 bases left in between. The CDR3 consists of 16 residues. The germline V gene encodes CDR1 SGHTA and CDR2 FQGNSA. The CDR3 spells CASSGNRAGRSNEQFF. The CDR3 DNA sequence: TGTGCCAGCAGCGGAAACAGGGCGGGAAGGTCGAATGAGCAGTTCTTC.

This clonotype was seen a handful of times. CDR3 in DNA: TGTGCCAGCCGAGTTTCAGGGACCCAGAACACTGAAGCTTTCTTT. This sequence encodes CASRVSGTQNTEAFF. The chain has TRBV6-5 and TRBJ1-1; D might be TRBD1 (5 bases). The germline V gene encodes CDR1 MNHEY and CDR2 SVGAGI. This CDR3 is built from 15 residues. V shed 8 bases and J shed 1 base, with 17 bases lying between them.

This rearrangement joins TRBV10-2 to TRBJ1-6; 7 bases map to TRBD1. This CDR3 contains 16 residues. CDR1 is WSHSY, CDR2 SAAADI, per germline. With 5 bases clipped from V and 10 bases from J, the junction kept 14 bases outside the gene matches. CDR3 protein: CASSSGTAALMSPLHF. The CDR3 DNA is TGCGCCAGCAGTTCCGGGACAGCGGCGCTGATGTCACCCCTCCACTTT.

This clonotype has only a few counts. The chain joins TRBV5-1 to TRBJ1-1, with D uncertain. The V gene's germline CDR1 is SGHRS and CDR2 YFSETQ. The germline V and J ends were trimmed by 3 bases and 4 bases, with 16 bases remaining between them. The CDR3 is 15 residues long. The CDR3 protein is CASSYLDPLGTEAFF. DNA for the CDR3: TGCGCCAGCAGCTACCTGGACCCCCTCGGCACTGAAGCTTTCTTT.

In this sample, this clonotype turned up many times. This chain links TRBV5-1 with TRBJ2-7; 9 nucleotides align to TRBD1. Germline V gives CDR1 SGHRS, CDR2 YFSETQ. The CDR3 covers 15 residues. V lost 4 bases and J lost 3; bases outside the gene matches: 8. Written as DNA, the CDR3 is TGCGCCAGCAGCACCGGGACAGGGCTGGACTACGAGCAGTACTTC. As protein: CASSTGTGLDYEQYF. The full variable domain, rest sourced from reference TRBV5-1 and TRBJ2-7, is KAGVTQTPRYLIKTRGQQVTLSCSPISGHRSVSWYQQTPGQGLQFLFEYFSETQRNKGNFPGRFSGRQFSNSRSEMNVSTLELGDSALYLCASSTGTGLDYEQYFGPGTRLTVT.

The V gene is TRBV18, the J gene TRBJ1-4; 7 bases line up with TRBD1. CDR1 is KGHSH and CDR2 is LQKENI in the germline V gene. V trimming: 5 bases; J trimming: 1 base; junction bases outside the gene matches: 7. The CDR3 is 16 amino acids. The CDR3 spells CASSVRTGETNEKLFF. CDR3 nucleotide sequence: TGTGCCAGCTCAGTCCGGACAGGAGAAACTAATGAAAAACTGTTTTTT.

The J gene is TRBJ2-5, the V gene TRBV7-6, with TRBD1 matching over 8 bases. The CDR3 has 15 residues. Germline lookup yields CDR1 SGHVS and CDR2 FNYEAQ. V trimming: 0 bases; J trimming: 4 bases; junction bases outside the gene matches: 4. The CDR3, as DNA: TGTGCCAGCAGCTTAGCGGACAGGGTTGCAGAGACCCAGTACTTC. Translating gives CASSLADRVAETQYF. Drawing the rest from reference TRBV7-6 and TRBJ2-5, the complete variable domain is GAGVSQSPRYKVTKRGQDVALRCDPISGHVSLYWYRQALGQGPEFLTYFNYEAQQDKSGLPNDRFSAERPEGSISTLTIQRTEQRDSAMYRCASSLADRVAETQYFGPGTRLLVL.

This clonotype has ten or more counts. The chain couples TRBV7-9 to TRBJ1-1; TRBD1 aligns across 7 bases. Germline CDR1 is SEHNR and CDR2 is FQNEAQ (reference sequence). The CDR3 runs to 15 residues. Trimming took 5 bases from V and 0 from J; bases not matched to a gene: 6. The CDR3 is CASSRRQGMNTEAFF. The CDR3 nucleotides are TGTGCCAGCAGCCGTCGACAGGGAATGAACACTGAAGCTTTCTTT.

The rearrangement links TRBV9 to TRBJ1-1; TRBD1 matches 8 bases. The CDR3 loop spans 13 amino acids. From germline, CDR1 is SGDLS and CDR2 YYNGEE. The trim removed 3 bases at V and 8 bases at J, leaving 6 bases unmatched. The chain's CDR3 is CASSAGDRGEAFF. The CDR3 coding sequence is TGTGCCAGCAGCGCCGGCGACAGGGGCGAAGCTTTCTTT. Based on the CDR3 plus reference TRBV9 and TRBJ1-1, the full variable domain is DSGVTQTPKHLITATGQRVTLRCSPRSGDLSVYWYQQSLDQGLQFLIQYYNGEERAKGNILERFSAQQFPDLHSELNLSSLELGDSALYFCASSAGDRGEAFFGQGTRLTVV.

This clonotype has more than one count but fewer than ten. The CDR3 sequence is CASSPLGGNYEQYF. The CDR3 DNA follows: TGTGCCAGCAGTCCATTAGGGGGCAACTACGAGCAGTACTTC. The chain combines TRBV12-3 or TRBV12-4 with TRBJ2-7; 7 nucleotides match TRBD1. The trim removed 5 bases at V and 3 bases at J, leaving 7 bases unmatched. This CDR3 spans 14 amino acids.

The chain has TRBV5-1 and TRBJ1-1, with 7 bases fitting TRBD1. The CDR3 is made up of 14 amino acids. Germline V gives CDR1 SGHRS, CDR2 YFSETQ. V lost 3 bases, J lost 11 bases, and 13 bases stayed unmatched. DNA of the CDR3: TGCGCCAGCAGCTCCGGGACAGAGGTTTCCCCCGCTTTCTTT. Amino acids: CASSSGTEVSPAFF. The variable domain in full, completed from reference TRBV5-1 and TRBJ1-1, reads KAGVTQTPRYLIKTRGQQVTLSCSPISGHRSVSWYQQTPGQGLQFLFEYFSETQRNKGNFPGRFSGRQFSNSRSEMNVSTLELGDSALYLCASSSGTEVSPAFFGQGTRLTVV.

This clonotype was detected ten times or more. This chain joins TRBV18 and TRBJ2-3, with D perhaps matching TRBD1 or TRBD2 (5 bases each). Germline CDR1 is KGHSH and CDR2 is LQKENI. The CDR3 runs 14 residues. V was cut by 3 bases and J by 1 base, with 8 bases left in between. The CDR3 is CASSPRDGTDTQYF. In nucleotides, the CDR3 is TGTGCCAGCTCACCCAGGGACGGCACAGATACGCAGTATTTT.